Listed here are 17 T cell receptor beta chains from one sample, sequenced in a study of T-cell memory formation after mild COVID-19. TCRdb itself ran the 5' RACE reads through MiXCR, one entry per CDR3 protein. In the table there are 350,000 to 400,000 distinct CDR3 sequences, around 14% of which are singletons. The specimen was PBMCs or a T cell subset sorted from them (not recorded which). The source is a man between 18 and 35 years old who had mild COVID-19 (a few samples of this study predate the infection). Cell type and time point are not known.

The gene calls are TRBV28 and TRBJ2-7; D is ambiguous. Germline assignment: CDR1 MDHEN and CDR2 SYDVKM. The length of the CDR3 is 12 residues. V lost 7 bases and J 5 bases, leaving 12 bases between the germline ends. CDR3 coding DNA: TGTGCCAGCACCGCCCGGAGCGACGAGCAGTACTTC. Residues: CASTARSDEQYF.

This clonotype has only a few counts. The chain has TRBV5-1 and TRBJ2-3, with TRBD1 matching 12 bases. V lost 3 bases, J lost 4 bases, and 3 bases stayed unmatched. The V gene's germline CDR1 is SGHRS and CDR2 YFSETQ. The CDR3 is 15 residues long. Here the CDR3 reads CASSSGQGAADTQYF. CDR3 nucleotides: TGCGCCAGCAGCTCGGGACAGGGGGCCGCAGATACGCAGTATTTT. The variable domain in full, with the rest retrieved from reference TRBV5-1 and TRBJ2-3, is KAGVTQTPRYLIKTRGQQVTLSCSPISGHRSVSWYQQTPGQGLQFLFEYFSETQRNKGNFPGRFSGRQFSNSRSEMNVSTLELGDSALYLCASSSGQGAADTQYFGPGTRLTVL.

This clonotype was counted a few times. The CDR3 sequence is CASSSGLFTDTQYF. CDR3 nucleotide sequence: TGTGCCAGCAGCTCCGGCCTCTTCACAGATACGCAGTATTTT. The rearrangement uses TRBV7-2 and TRBJ2-3; no definite D call. This CDR3 contains 14 residues. V lost 4 bases, J lost 2 bases, and 10 bases lay in between. Germline assignment: CDR1 SGHTA and CDR2 FQGNSA.

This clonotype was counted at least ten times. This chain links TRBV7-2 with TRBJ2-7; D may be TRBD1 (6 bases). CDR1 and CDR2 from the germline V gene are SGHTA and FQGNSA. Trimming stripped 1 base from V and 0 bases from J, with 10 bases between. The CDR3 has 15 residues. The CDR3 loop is CASSLVGASSYEQYF. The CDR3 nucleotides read TGTGCCAGCAGCTTAGTGGGGGCAAGCTCCTACGAGCAGTACTTC.

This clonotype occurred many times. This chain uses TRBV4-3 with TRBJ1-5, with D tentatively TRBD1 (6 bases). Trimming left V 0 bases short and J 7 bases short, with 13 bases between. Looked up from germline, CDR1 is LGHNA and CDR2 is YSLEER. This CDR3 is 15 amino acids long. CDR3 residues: CASSQDSQGNQPQHF. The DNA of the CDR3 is TGCGCCAGCAGCCAAGATAGTCAGGGGAACCAGCCCCAGCATTTT.

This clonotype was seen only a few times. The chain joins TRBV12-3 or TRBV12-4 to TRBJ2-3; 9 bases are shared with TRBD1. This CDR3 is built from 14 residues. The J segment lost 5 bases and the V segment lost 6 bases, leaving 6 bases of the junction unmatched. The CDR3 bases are TGTGCCAGCAGCCCCGACAGGGGGGTAGATACGCAGTATTTT. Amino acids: CASSPDRGVDTQYF.

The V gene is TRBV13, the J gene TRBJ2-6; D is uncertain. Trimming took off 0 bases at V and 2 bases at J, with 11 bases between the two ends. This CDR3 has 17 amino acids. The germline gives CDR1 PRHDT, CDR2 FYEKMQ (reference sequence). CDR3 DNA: TGTGCCAGCAGCTTAGGGACGGCGGTAACTGGGGCCAACGTCCTGACTTTC. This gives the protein CASSLGTAVTGANVLTF.

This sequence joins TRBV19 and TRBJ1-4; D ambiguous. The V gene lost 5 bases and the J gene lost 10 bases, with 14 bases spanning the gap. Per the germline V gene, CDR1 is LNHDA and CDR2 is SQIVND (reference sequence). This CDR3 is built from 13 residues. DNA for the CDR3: TGTGCCAGTAGTTCAGGACGGCTGGGAAAACTGTTTTTT. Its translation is CASSSGRLGKLFF.

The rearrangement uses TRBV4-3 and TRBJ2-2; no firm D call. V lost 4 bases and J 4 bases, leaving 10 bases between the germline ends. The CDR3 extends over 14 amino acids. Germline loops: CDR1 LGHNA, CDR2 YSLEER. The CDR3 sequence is CASSPHGGTGELFF. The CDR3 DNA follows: TGCGCCAGCAGCCCCCACGGTGGCACCGGGGAGCTGTTTTTT.

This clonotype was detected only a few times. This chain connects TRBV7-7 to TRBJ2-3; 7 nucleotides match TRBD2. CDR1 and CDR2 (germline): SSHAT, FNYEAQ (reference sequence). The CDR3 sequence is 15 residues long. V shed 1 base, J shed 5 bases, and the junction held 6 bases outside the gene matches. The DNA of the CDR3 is TGTGCCAGCAGCTTAGGCGGCGGGGGTGGAGATACGCAGTATTTT. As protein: CASSLGGGGGDTQYF.

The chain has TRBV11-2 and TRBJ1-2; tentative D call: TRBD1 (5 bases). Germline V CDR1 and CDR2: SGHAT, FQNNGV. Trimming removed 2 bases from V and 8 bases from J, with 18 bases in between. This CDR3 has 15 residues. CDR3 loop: CASSLSSGTLGGYTF. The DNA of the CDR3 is TGTGCCAGCAGCTTAAGTTCTGGGACCTTGGGAGGCTACACCTTC.

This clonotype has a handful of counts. The CDR3 nucleotides read TGTGCCAGCAGGTCACAGGGGAATGAGCAGTTCTTC. Protein sequence: CASRSQGNEQFF. The chain carries TRBV6-6 and TRBJ2-1; 7 nucleotides line up with TRBD1. With 6 bases clipped from V and 7 bases from J, the junction kept 3 bases outside the gene matches. Germline lookup yields CDR1 MNHNY and CDR2 SVGAGI (reference sequence). The CDR3 sequence is 12 residues long.

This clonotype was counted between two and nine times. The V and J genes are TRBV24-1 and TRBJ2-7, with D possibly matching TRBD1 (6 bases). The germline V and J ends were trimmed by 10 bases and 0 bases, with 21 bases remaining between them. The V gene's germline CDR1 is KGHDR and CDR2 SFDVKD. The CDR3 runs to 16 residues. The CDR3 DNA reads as TGTGCCACTAGGAGAGATGGGACACCGGACTCCTACGAGCAGTACTTC. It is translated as CATRRDGTPDSYEQYF.

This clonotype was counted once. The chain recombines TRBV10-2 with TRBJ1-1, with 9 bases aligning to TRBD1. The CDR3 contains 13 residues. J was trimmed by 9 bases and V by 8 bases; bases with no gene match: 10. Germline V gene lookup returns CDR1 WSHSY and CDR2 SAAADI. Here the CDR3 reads CASSEDRGGKAFF. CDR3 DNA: TGCGCCAGCTCTGAGGACAGGGGCGGGAAAGCTTTCTTT.

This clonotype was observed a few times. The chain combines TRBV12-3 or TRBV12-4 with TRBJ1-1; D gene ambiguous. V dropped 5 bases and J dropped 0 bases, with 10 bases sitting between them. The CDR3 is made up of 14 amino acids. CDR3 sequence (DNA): TGTGCCAGCAGTGGCCAACAGATGAACACTGAAGCTTTCTTT. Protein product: CASSGQQMNTEAFF.

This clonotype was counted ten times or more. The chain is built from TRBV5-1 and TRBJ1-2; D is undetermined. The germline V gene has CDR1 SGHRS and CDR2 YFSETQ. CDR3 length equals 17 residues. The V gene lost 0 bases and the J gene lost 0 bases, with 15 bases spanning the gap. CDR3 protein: CASSLASVLPANYGYTF. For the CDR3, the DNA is TGCGCCAGCAGCTTGGCGTCAGTTCTACCAGCTAACTATGGCTACACCTTC.

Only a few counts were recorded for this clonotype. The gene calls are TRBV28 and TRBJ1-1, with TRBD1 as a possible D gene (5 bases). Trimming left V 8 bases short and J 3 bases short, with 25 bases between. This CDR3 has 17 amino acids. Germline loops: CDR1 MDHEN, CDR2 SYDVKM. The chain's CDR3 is CASVATGTPLRYTEAFF. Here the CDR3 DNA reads TGTGCCAGCGTCGCCACGGGGACCCCCCTTCGTTACACTGAAGCTTTCTTT. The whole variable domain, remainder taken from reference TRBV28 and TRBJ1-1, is DVKVTQSSRYLVKRTGEKVFLECVQDMDHENMFWYRQDPGLGLRLIYFSYDVKMKEKGDIPEGYSVSREKKERFSLILESASTNQTSMYLCASVATGTPLRYTEAFFGQGTRLTVV.